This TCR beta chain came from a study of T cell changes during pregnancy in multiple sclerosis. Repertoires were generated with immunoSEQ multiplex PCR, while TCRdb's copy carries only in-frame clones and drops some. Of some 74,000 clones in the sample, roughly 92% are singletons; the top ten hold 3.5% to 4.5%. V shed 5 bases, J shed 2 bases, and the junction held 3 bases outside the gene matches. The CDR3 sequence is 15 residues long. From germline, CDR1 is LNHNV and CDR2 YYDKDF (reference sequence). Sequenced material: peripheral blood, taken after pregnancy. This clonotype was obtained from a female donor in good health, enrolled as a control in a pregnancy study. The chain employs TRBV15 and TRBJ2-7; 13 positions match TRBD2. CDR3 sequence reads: CATSLGLAGAYEQYF. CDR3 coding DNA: TGTGCCACCAGCCTCGGACTAGCGGGAGCCTACGAGCAGTACTTC.